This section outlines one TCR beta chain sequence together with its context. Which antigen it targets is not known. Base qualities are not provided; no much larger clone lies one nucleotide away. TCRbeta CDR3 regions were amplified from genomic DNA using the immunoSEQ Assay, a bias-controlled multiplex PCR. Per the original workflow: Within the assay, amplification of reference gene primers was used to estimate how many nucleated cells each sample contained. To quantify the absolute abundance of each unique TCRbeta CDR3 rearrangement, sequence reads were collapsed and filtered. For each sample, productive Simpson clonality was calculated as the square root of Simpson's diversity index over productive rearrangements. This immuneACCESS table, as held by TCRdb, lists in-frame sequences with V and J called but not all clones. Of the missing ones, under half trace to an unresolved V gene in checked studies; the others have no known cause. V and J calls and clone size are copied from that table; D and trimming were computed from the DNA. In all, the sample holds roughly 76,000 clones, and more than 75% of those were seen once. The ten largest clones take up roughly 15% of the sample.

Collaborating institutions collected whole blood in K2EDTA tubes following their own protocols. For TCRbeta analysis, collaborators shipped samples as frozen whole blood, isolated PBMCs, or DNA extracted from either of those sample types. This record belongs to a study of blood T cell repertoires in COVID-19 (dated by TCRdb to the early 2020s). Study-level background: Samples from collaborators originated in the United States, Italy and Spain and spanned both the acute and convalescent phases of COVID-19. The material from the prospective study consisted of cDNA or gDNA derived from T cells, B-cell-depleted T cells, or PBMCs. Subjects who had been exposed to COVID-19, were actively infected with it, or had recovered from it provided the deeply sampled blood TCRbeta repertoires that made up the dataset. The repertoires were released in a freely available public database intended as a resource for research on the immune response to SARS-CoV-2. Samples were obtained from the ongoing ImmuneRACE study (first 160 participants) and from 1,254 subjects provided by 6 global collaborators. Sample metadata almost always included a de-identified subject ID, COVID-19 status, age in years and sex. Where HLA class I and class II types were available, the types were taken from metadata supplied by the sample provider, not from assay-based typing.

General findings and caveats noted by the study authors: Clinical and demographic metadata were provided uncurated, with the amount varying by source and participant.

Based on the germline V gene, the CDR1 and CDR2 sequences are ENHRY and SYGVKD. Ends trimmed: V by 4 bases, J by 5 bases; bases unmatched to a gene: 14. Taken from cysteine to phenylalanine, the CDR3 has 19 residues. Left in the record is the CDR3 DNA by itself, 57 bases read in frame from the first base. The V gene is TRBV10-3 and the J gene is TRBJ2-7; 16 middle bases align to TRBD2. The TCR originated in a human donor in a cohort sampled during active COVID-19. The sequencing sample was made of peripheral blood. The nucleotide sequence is TGTGCCATCAGTGTCCTCCCCCCGGGACTAGCGGGAGGGTATCACGAGCAGTACTTC. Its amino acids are CAISVLPPGLAGGYHEQYF.